This T cell receptor beta chain was retrieved from a study of T cell responses to AZD1222 COVID-19 vaccine. Study-wide context: Second-dose recipients at about 4 or about 12 weeks were treated as one pooled group.

The study, taken as a whole, reports: Repertoire sampling happened only post peak T cell response. Close to half of all spike-specific TCRs reportedly target regions of the variants that are unmutated. Donors, mostly white British, included more females; clonal diversity was possibly underestimated.

The V gene lost 0 bases and the J gene lost 1 base, with 12 bases spanning the gap. Germline V CDR1 and CDR2: KGHSH, LQKENI. The CDR3 is 16 amino acids. The assay was immunoSEQ multiplex PCR, and TCRdb's table has in-frame clones only and misses some. Here the sample spans some 100,000 clones, around nine tenths being singletons. In regard to this clone: Its antigen is undetermined.

The gene calls are TRBV18 and TRBJ1-1; D unclear. The starting material was peripheral blood, obtained on day 0 of AZD1222 vaccination. This sequence was found in an adult in good health. The CDR3 bases are TGTGCCAGCTCACCACCTACCCGAACAGAGAACACTGAAGCTTTCTTT. It specifies CASSPPTRTENTEAFF.